The 24 T cell receptor beta chains listed next were all sequenced from one sample in a study of blood T cell repertoires in COVID-19. The repertoire was sequenced with immunoSEQ multiplex PCR; TCRdb's copy has only in-frame clones and lacks some. Seen here are around 340,000 clones, roughly 85% observed once, and the top ten hold about 4.2%. Specimen: PBMCs or T cells enriched from blood (not recorded which). Every receptor here comes from a woman aged 40 to 49 with acute COVID-19.

The V call is TRBV3-1 (or the pseudogene TRBV3-2), the J call TRBJ1-1, with D tentatively TRBD1 (6 bases). With 0 bases removed from V and 5 bases from J, the gap between germline ends came to 13 bases. Germline lookup yields CDR1 LGHDT and CDR2 YNNKEL (reference sequence). This CDR3 is built from 15 residues. The CDR3 sequence is CASSQESQGWTEAFF. As DNA, the CDR3 is TGTGCCAGCAGCCAAGAATCACAGGGTTGGACTGAAGCTTTCTTT.

V is TRBV19 and J is TRBJ1-5; D is ambiguous. CDR1 is LNHDA and CDR2 is SQIVND in the germline V gene (reference sequence). The CDR3 extends over 13 amino acids. Trimming cost V 4 bases and J 9 bases, with 13 bases left between them. CDR3 bases: TGTGCCAGTAGTAAATTTCCGTCGGGGCCCCAGCATTTT. It translates to CASSKFPSGPQHF.

Remarks on this clone: Sequence at one end of the junction differs from germline and may be a read error. The chain has TRBV19 and TRBJ2-2; no firm D call. The CDR3 runs 12 residues. CDR1 and CDR2 (germline): LNHDA, SQIVND (reference sequence). The CDR3 DNA reads TGTGCCAGTAGTTTTTACACGGGGGAGCTGTTTTTT. Its protein product is CASSFYTGELFF. Variable domain in full (rest from reference TRBV19 and TRBJ2-2): DGGITQSPKYLFRKEGQNVTLSCEQNLNHDAMYWYRQDPGQGLRLIYYSQIVNDFQKGDIAEGYSVSREKKESFPLTVTSAQKNPTAFYLCASSFYTGELFFGEGSRLTVL.

The genes are TRBV6-6 and TRBJ1-5; 7 positions agree with TRBD1. Germline lookup yields CDR1 MNHNY and CDR2 SVGAGI (reference sequence). The CDR3 runs 15 residues. V trimming: 2 bases; J trimming: 5 bases; junction bases outside the gene matches: 6. In DNA, the CDR3 is TGTGCCAGCAGTTACGGAGGGGACAGCGATCAGCCCCAGCATTTT. Translating gives CASSYGGDSDQPQHF.

The rearrangement joins TRBV11-3 to TRBJ2-1, with D possibly matching TRBD2 (5 bases). This CDR3 spans 12 amino acids. Looked up from germline, CDR1 is SGHNT and CDR2 is YENEEA. Trimming took off 4 bases at V and 9 bases at J, with 10 bases between the two ends. The CDR3 DNA reads TGTGCCAGCAGCTCTAGCTGGGGTGAGCAGTTCTTC. Translated: CASSSSWGEQFF.

The V and J genes are TRBV27 and TRBJ2-6, with 7 bases that match TRBD1. This CDR3 is 15 amino acids long. CDR1 and CDR2 (germline): MNHEY, SMNVEV (reference sequence). After removal of 5 bases from V and 2 bases from J, the junction contained 3 bases not matched to a gene. The CDR3: CASSNTGAGANVLTF. CDR3 bases: TGTGCCAGCAGTAACACAGGGGCTGGGGCCAACGTCCTGACTTTC. The full variable domain, with the rest looked up from reference TRBV27 and TRBJ2-6, is EAQVTQNPRYLITVTGKKLTVTCSQNMNHEYMSWYRQDPGLGLRQIYYSMNVEVTDKGDVPEGYKVSRKEKRNFPLILESPSPNQTSLYFCASSNTGAGANVLTFGAGSRLTVL.

The chain uses TRBV6-5 and TRBJ1-5; D remains ambiguous. The length of the CDR3 is 14 residues. Germline CDR1 MNHEY, CDR2 SVGAGI. The V end lost 4 bases, the J end lost 5 bases, and 12 bases lay between the germline ends. The CDR3 region is CASSSGKSHQPQHF. The CDR3 nucleotides are TGTGCCAGCAGTTCCGGGAAGAGCCATCAGCCCCAGCATTTT.

The rearrangement joins TRBV18 to TRBJ1-1; D not certain. V shed 3 bases and J shed 3 bases, with 11 bases lying between them. Germline assignment: CDR1 KGHSH and CDR2 LQKENI. The CDR3 loop spans 14 amino acids. DNA of the CDR3: TGTGCCAGCTCACCCGGCGGAGGGTACACTGAAGCTTTCTTT. Amino acids: CASSPGGGYTEAFF.

V and J are TRBV28 and TRBJ2-7, with a possible D match to TRBD1 (5 bases). This CDR3 has 13 residues. V lost 5 bases, J lost 3 bases, and 11 bases lay in between. Per the germline V gene, CDR1 is MDHEN and CDR2 is SYDVKM. Here the CDR3 reads CASSLDSHYEQYF. DNA of the CDR3: TGTGCCAGCAGTCTTGACAGTCACTACGAGCAGTACTTC. Supplemented by reference TRBV28 and TRBJ2-7, the full variable domain reads DVKVTQSSRYLVKRTGEKVFLECVQDMDHENMFWYRQDPGLGLRLIYFSYDVKMKEKGDIPEGYSVSREKKERFSLILESASTNQTSMYLCASSLDSHYEQYFGPGTRLTVT.

Only one count was recorded for this clone. The chain has TRBV5-1 and TRBJ1-4; the D is unclear. Per the germline V gene, CDR1 is SGHRS and CDR2 is YFSETQ. The CDR3 loop spans 14 amino acids. V shed 4 bases and J shed 0 bases, with 7 bases lying between them. CDR3 nucleotide sequence: TGCGCCAGCAGCAACTATGCAACTAATGAAAAACTGTTTTTT. This encodes CASSNYATNEKLFF.

The chain employs TRBV3-1 (or the pseudogene TRBV3-2) and TRBJ2-5; tentatively, D is TRBD1 (6 bases). The V end lost 3 bases, the J end lost 4 bases, and 24 bases lay between the germline ends. Germline V CDR1 and CDR2: LGHDT, YNNKEL (reference sequence). The CDR3 loop spans 18 amino acids. CDR3: CASSHETSLGGPSETQYF. The CDR3 nucleotides read TGTGCCAGCAGCCACGAGACCAGTTTAGGGGGACCTTCAGAGACCCAGTACTTC.

The chain uses TRBV29-1 and TRBJ2-1; 9 bases match TRBD1. Germline CDR1 SQVTM, CDR2 ANQGSEA. The V and J ends lost 5 bases and 7 bases, in that order; junction bases with no gene match: 6. CDR3 length: 13 residues. The CDR3 sequence: CSVSRTGANEQFF. The CDR3 DNA sequence: TGCAGCGTTTCGAGGACAGGGGCGAATGAGCAGTTCTTC.

This clone was seen only once. V usage is TRBV7-9 and J usage is TRBJ2-7, with TRBD1 matching over 11 bases. This CDR3 comprises 15 residues. The V gene end was trimmed by 6 bases and the J gene end by 3 bases; junction bases not matched to a gene: 7. Germline CDR1 SEHNR, CDR2 FQNEAQ (reference sequence). The CDR3 DNA reads TGTGCCAGCAGTTATCCGGGACAGGGGGTCTACGAGCAGTACTTC. It specifies CASSYPGQGVYEQYF.

This clone was counted a few times. V and J are TRBV20-1 and TRBJ2-1; D is unclear. Per germline, CDR1 DFQATT and CDR2 SNEGSKA (reference sequence). The CDR3 contains 11 residues. The ends were cut back, 7 bases at V and 12 bases at J, with 16 bases in the middle. Here the CDR3 reads CSVERAPGQFF. The CDR3, as DNA: TGCAGTGTCGAGCGAGCCCCGGGGCAGTTCTTC.

J is TRBJ2-3 and V is TRBV14; D is possibly TRBD1 (6 bases). Between the trimmed V and J ends, which lost 6 bases and 1 base, there was a span of 14 bases. This CDR3 is built from 15 residues. Germline V gene data show CDR1 as SGHDN and CDR2 as FVKESK. CDR3 nucleotides: TGTGCCAGCAGACGGACAGAGCTAGGCACAGATACGCAGTATTTT. It is translated as CASRRTELGTDTQYF. The full variable domain, with the rest looked up from reference TRBV14 and TRBJ2-3, is EAGVTQFPSHSVIEKGQTVTLRCDPISGHDNLYWYRRVMGKEIKFLLHFVKESKQDESGMPNNRFLAERTGGTYSTLKVQPAELEDSGVYFCASRRTELGTDTQYFGPGTRLTVL.

The rearrangement joins TRBV5-1 to TRBJ2-2, with TRBD2 as a possible D gene (5 bases). This CDR3 has 16 amino acids. V was trimmed by 2 bases and J by 6 bases, leaving 17 bases between them. Germline CDR1 is SGHRS and CDR2 is YFSETQ. CDR3: CASSFGLRGAAGELFF. CDR3 DNA: TGCGCCAGCAGCTTTGGATTACGGGGAGCCGCCGGGGAGCTGTTTTTT.

The rearrangement uses TRBV9 and TRBJ2-7; possibly TRBD1 for D (5 bases). Trimming stripped 0 bases from V and 4 bases from J, with 17 bases between. The germline V gene has CDR1 SGDLS and CDR2 YYNGEE. CDR3 length equals 16 residues. CDR3 nucleotide sequence: TGTGCCAGCAGCGTAGGTACTGGGGCCTTCCCTTACGAGCAGTACTTC. Its translation: CASSVGTGAFPYEQYF.

The chain joins TRBV10-3 to TRBJ1-6; no clear D. This CDR3 region has 13 residues. In germline, CDR1 is ENHRY, CDR2 SYGVKD. V was pared by 11 bases and J by 7 bases, with 15 bases between. Written as DNA, the CDR3 is TGTGCCGTCTGCGAGGATCGGAATTCACCCCTCCACTTT. It translates to CAVCEDRNSPLHF.

The J gene is TRBJ2-3, the V gene TRBV6-1, with TRBD2 matching over 7 bases. V dropped 2 bases and J dropped 5; count of bases not matched to a gene: 7. CDR3 length: 15 amino acids. CDR1 is MNHNS, CDR2 SASEGT, per germline. The CDR3 DNA reads TGTGCCAGCAGTGAATCTGGCGGGAGTCGAGATACGCAGTATTTT. Its translation: CASSESGGSRDTQYF.

This chain joins TRBV6-5 and TRBJ2-7; TRBD1 agrees at 7 bases. CDR1 MNHEY and CDR2 SVGAGI come from the germline V gene. The ends lost 2 bases at V and 2 bases at J; junction bases unmatched: 6. The CDR3 has 15 amino acids. The CDR3 reads CASSYPPTGTYEQYF. CDR3 DNA sequence: TGTGCCAGCAGTTACCCCCCGACAGGGACCTACGAGCAGTACTTC.

This CDR3 is CASSENGANVLTF. The CDR3, as DNA: TGTGCCAGCAGTGAGAATGGGGCCAACGTCCTGACTTTC. The chain combines TRBV27 with TRBJ2-6; D call uncertain. Trimming cost V 5 bases and J 3 bases, with 5 bases left between them. There are 13 residues in the CDR3. The germline CDR1 and CDR2 sequences are MNHEY and SMNVEV (reference sequence).

V usage is TRBV11-2 and J usage is TRBJ2-7, with 8 bases matching TRBD2. This CDR3 has 17 residues. With 1 base clipped from V and 2 bases from J, the junction kept 10 bases outside the gene matches. Germline V gives CDR1 SGHAT, CDR2 FQNNGV. The CDR3 spells CASSLGYSRGGTYEQYF. For the CDR3, the DNA is TGTGCCAGCAGCTTAGGTTATTCTCGGGGGGGAACCTACGAGCAGTACTTC. Drawing the rest from reference TRBV11-2 and TRBJ2-7, the complete variable domain is EAGVAQSPRYKIIEKRQSVAFWCNPISGHATLYWYQQILGQGPKLLIQFQNNGVVDDSQLPKDRFSAERLKGVDSTLKIQPAKLEDSAVYLCASSLGYSRGGTYEQYFGPGTRLTVT.

The V and J genes are TRBV2 and TRBJ1-5; D perhaps matches TRBD1 (6 bases). The CDR3 extends over 13 amino acids. V dropped 8 bases and J dropped 0 bases, with 8 bases sitting between them. Germline V gene data show CDR1 as SNHLY and CDR2 as FYNNEI. The DNA of the CDR3 is TGTGCCAGCCGACAGGATAGCAATCAGCCCCAGCATTTT. Protein product: CASRQDSNQPQHF.

The chain is built from TRBV6-2 or TRBV6-3 and TRBJ2-7, with D unresolved. Germline values: CDR1 MNHEY, CDR2 SVGEGT. Trimming took 0 bases from V and 3 from J, leaving 3 bases between them. CDR3 length: 12 amino acids. The CDR3 DNA sequence: TGTGCCAGCAGTTACTCTCACTACGAGCAGTACTTC. Translated: CASSYSHYEQYF.